This T cell receptor (beta chain) is from a study of T cell responses to AZD1222 COVID-19 vaccine. Overall study findings and caveats: Unmutated variant regions are reportedly the target of nearly half of TCRs that are spike-specific. CD4 TCRs associated with vaccination spanned spike, dominating at 160-218 and 743-854. All repertoire sampling was performed exclusively after the peak T cell response. In a largely white British group with more females than males, clonal diversity was possibly underestimated.

This table comes from immunoSEQ multiplex PCR, and its TCRdb copy is limited to in-frame clones, with some not included. The data hold around 160,000 clones, with 75% to 95% observed a single time. To note about this clone: The antigen remains undetermined.

Germline assignment: CDR1 SGHRS and CDR2 YFSETQ. V was cut by 4 bases and J by 5 bases, with 18 bases left in between. CDR3 size: 15 residues. The input for sequencing was peripheral blood, taken on day 0 of MenACWY control vaccination. The receptor was derived from an adult in good health. This chain links TRBV5-1 with TRBJ1-1; possible D gene TRBD1, 5 bases. CDR3 DNA sequence: TGCGCCAGCAGCGCGGAAATTGGGGGAGTTACTGAAGCTTTCTTT. Protein: CASSAEIGGVTEAFF.